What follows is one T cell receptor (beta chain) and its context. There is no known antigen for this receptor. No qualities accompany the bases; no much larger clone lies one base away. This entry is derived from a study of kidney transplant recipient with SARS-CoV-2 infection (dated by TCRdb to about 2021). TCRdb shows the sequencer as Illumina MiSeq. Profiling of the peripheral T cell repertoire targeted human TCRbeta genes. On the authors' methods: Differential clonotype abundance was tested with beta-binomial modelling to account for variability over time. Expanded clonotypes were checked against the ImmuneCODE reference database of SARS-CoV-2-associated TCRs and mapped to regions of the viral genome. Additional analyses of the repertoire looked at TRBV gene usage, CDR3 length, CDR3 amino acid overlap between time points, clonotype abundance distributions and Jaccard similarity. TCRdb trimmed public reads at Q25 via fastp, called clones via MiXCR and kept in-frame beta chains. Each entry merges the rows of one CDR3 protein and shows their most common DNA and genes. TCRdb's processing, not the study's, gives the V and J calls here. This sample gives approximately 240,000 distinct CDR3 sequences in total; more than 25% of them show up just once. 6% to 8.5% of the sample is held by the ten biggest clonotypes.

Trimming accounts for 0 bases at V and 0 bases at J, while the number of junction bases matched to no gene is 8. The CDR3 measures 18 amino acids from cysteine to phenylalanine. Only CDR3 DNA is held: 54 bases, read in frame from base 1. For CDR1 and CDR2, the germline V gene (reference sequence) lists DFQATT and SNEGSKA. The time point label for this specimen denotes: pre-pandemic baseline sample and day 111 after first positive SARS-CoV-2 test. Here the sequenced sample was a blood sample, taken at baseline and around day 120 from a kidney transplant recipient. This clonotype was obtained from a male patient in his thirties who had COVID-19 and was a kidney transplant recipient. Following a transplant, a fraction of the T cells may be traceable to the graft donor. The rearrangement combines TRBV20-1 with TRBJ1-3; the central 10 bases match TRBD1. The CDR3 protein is CSAREGGTGASSGNTIYF. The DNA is TGCAGTGCTAGAGAAGGGGGGACAGGGGCCAGCTCTGGAAACACCATATATTTT.